This TCR beta chain was captured by sequencing in a study of human CD8 memory T cell subsets. CDR1 is MNHEY, CDR2 SVGAGI, per germline. The CDR3 runs to 15 residues. In the study, stem-like memory CD8+ T cells, referred to as TSTEM, were defined as cells that were CCR7+ PD-1- TIGIT-. PBMC were isolated from buffy coats given by healthy donors. The authors drew RNA from duplicate vials of roughly 150,000 sorted CD8+ T cells per subset. Libraries of TCR beta chains were produced by 5' RACE (UMI-labeled). From its re-call of the 5' RACE reads, TCRdb lists each CDR3 protein once, without DNA. The sample's table shows about 11,000 distinct CDR3 sequences. About this clonotype: Its specificity is not known.

Study results and limitations: The study sequenced T cell receptor beta chains only.

This receptor was obtained from a human donor in good health. Sequencing used CD8+ stem-like memory T cells (TSCM and TCM) sorted from PBMCs. Subset reported: stem-like memory CD8 T cells (TSTEM), CCR7+ PD-1- TIGIT-. The rearrangement uses TRBV6-5 and TRBJ2-2; there is no DNA to check the TCRdb D call of TRBD1. The CDR3: CASSPFSGVSGELFF.